The 21 T cell receptor beta chains below come from one sample, sequenced in a study of early T cells in non-severe SARS-CoV-2 infection. MiXCR was run by TCRdb on the 5' RACE reads, yielding one entry per CDR3 protein. The sample records 30,000 or so distinct CDR3 sequences, roughly 6.6% being singletons. Sequencing was carried out using whole blood. These receptors came from an adult who was a healthcare worker with PCR-confirmed SARS-CoV-2 infection or an uninfected control (not recorded which).

This clonotype was seen at least ten times. The V call is TRBV5-1, the J call TRBJ1-6; D is uncertain. The CDR3 runs 12 residues. V dropped 4 bases and J dropped 8 bases, with 7 bases sitting between them. CDR1 and CDR2 (germline): SGHRS, YFSETQ. CDR3 sequence reads: CASSLNDSPLHF. The CDR3 nucleotides read TGCGCCAGCAGCCTCAACGATTCACCCCTCCACTTT.

This clonotype occurred many times. The CDR3 sequence: CATSREGANAPLYNEQFF. For the CDR3, the DNA is TGTGCCACCAGCAGAGAGGGAGCGAACGCACCCCTTTACAATGAGCAGTTCTTC. V usage is TRBV15 and J usage is TRBJ2-1, with D perhaps TRBD2 (5 bases). CDR1 is LNHNV, CDR2 YYDKDF, per germline (reference sequence). Trimming shortened V by 0 bases and J by 4 bases, and 19 bases separated the two germline ends. The CDR3 totals 18 residues.

This clonotype was observed at least ten times. V gene TRBV7-2 combines with J gene TRBJ2-7; tentatively, D is TRBD1 (7 bases). This CDR3 comprises 15 residues. CDR1 SGHTA and CDR2 FQGNSA come from the germline V gene. V was pared by 1 base and J by 4 bases, with 14 bases between. The CDR3 loop is CASSLGSGGKYEQYF. In nucleotides, the CDR3 is TGTGCCAGCAGCTTAGGATCAGGGGGGAAGTACGAGCAGTACTTC. Based on the CDR3 plus reference TRBV7-2 and TRBJ2-7, the full variable domain is GAGVSQSPSNKVTEKGKDVELRCDPISGHTALYWYRQSLGQGLEFLIYFQGNSAPDKSGLPSDRFSAERTGGSVSTLTIQRTQQEDSAVYLCASSLGSGGKYEQYFGPGTRLTVT.

This clonotype was counted between two and nine times. The chain combines TRBV6-1 with TRBJ1-5; D is unclear. Looked up from germline, CDR1 is MNHNS and CDR2 is SASEGT. The V end was cut by 4 bases, the J end by 8 bases, with 12 bases between. The CDR3 consists of 13 residues. The CDR3 DNA is TGTGCCAGCAGTGGAACTGGCGCGGAGCCCCAGCATTTT. Its translation is CASSGTGAEPQHF.

This clonotype was seen at least ten times. CDR3 coding DNA: TGTGCCAGCAGCTCTCGAGATACGCAGTATTTT. Protein sequence: CASSSRDTQYF. The V gene is TRBV7-2, the J gene TRBJ2-3; D gene unclear. Trimming took 4 bases from V and 5 from J, leaving 4 bases between them. Per the germline V gene, CDR1 is SGHTA and CDR2 is FQGNSA. The CDR3 length is 11 residues.

This clonotype was seen many times. This rearrangement joins TRBV7-2 to TRBJ2-6; a possible D gene is TRBD2 (6 bases). CDR1 is SGHTA and CDR2 is FQGNSA in the germline V gene. This CDR3 is 13 amino acids long. V was pared by 4 bases and J by 9 bases, with 10 bases between. CDR3 DNA sequence: TGTGCCAGCAGCTGGGCGGGAATCAACGTCCTGACTTTC. Its translation is CASSWAGINVLTF.

The genes are TRBV6-5 and TRBJ2-1; D is ambiguous. The CDR3 loop spans 16 amino acids. V gave up 0 bases and J gave up 7 bases, with 16 bases separating them. The germline gives CDR1 MNHEY, CDR2 SVGAGI. The CDR3 loop reads CASSYSGGSLRNEQFF. CDR3 DNA: TGTGCCAGCAGTTACTCGGGCGGCTCCCTTCGGAATGAGCAGTTCTTC.

This clonotype was detected a few times. The rearrangement uses TRBV6-1 and TRBJ2-5, with 7 bases identical to TRBD1. This CDR3 comprises 16 residues. CDR1 and CDR2 from the germline V gene are MNHNS and SASEGT. J lost 2 bases, V lost 2 bases, and 8 bases had no gene match. For the CDR3, the DNA is TGTGCCAGCAGTGAACCTTGGACAGGCGTACAAGAGACCCAGTACTTC. It yields the protein CASSEPWTGVQETQYF.

The table lists this clonotype with many counts. The chain couples TRBV20-1 to TRBJ2-1, with 8 bases that match TRBD1. CDR1 and CDR2 from the germline V gene are DFQATT and SNEGSKA (reference sequence). V lost 6 bases to trimming and J lost 7 bases; unmatched junction nucleotides: 11. The CDR3 loop spans 14 amino acids. CDR3 region: CSAPGQASVNEQFF. The CDR3 DNA reads as TGCAGTGCCCCGGGACAGGCCTCTGTGAATGAGCAGTTCTTC.

This clonotype has a handful of counts. CDR3 DNA: TGTGCCAGCAGACAGACTAGCGGGAGGGGCAATGAGCAGTTCTTC. This sequence encodes CASRQTSGRGNEQFF. The chain combines TRBV7-6 with TRBJ2-1; 14 nucleotides match TRBD2. J was trimmed by 6 bases and V by 6 bases; bases with no gene match: 4. Germline CDR1 SGHVS, CDR2 FNYEAQ. There are 15 residues in the CDR3.

In its sample, this clonotype was seen many times. The chain has TRBV7-2 and TRBJ2-1; D is undetermined. Germline V CDR1 and CDR2: SGHTA, FQGNSA. This CDR3 contains 16 residues. Trimming pared 6 bases from V and 1 base from J, leaving 16 bases between. The CDR3 loop is CASSLTGPRSYNEQFF. CDR3 in DNA: TGTGCCAGCAGTCTTACGGGCCCTAGGTCCTACAATGAGCAGTTCTTC.

This clonotype was observed a handful of times. The chain uses TRBV10-3 and TRBJ2-7, with TRBD1 as a possible D gene (6 bases). The CDR3 is 13 residues long. Between the trimmed V and J ends, which lost 4 bases and 3 bases, there was a span of 10 bases. The germline V gene encodes CDR1 ENHRY and CDR2 SYGVKD. CDR3 region: CAISADRSYEQYF. CDR3 bases: TGTGCCATCAGTGCGGACAGAAGCTACGAGCAGTACTTC.

This clonotype was observed a few times. J is TRBJ2-4 and V is TRBV4-2; TRBD2 is a possible D gene (5 bases). This CDR3 contains 17 residues. V lost 0 bases to trimming and J lost 2 bases, with 14 bases between them. The V gene's germline CDR1 is LGHNA and CDR2 YNFKEQ. The CDR3 here is CASSQEWRVSSKNIQYF. The CDR3 nucleotides are TGTGCCAGCAGCCAAGAATGGCGGGTCTCTTCCAAAAACATTCAGTACTTC.

This clonotype was counted only a few times. The V call is TRBV5-4, the J call TRBJ2-3; 9 bases are shared with TRBD1. Germline CDR1 SGHNT, CDR2 YYREEE (reference sequence). CDR3 size: 16 residues. V lost 5 bases to trimming and J lost 3 bases; unmatched junction nucleotides: 10. The CDR3 coding sequence is TGTGCCAGCAGTTACGCCCGGGGACAGGGTACAGATACGCAGTATTTT. This sequence encodes CASSYARGQGTDTQYF. The full variable domain, in which reference TRBV5-4 and TRBJ2-3 provide the parts outside the CDR3, is ETGVTQSPTHLIKTRGQQVTLRCSSQSGHNTVSWYQQALGQGPQFIFQYYREEENGRGNFPPRFSGLQFPNYSSELNVNALELDDSALYLCASSYARGQGTDTQYFGPGTRLTVL.

J is TRBJ2-1 and V is TRBV2; 10 bases match TRBD1. This CDR3 has 15 residues. Germline V gene sequence: CDR1 SNHLY, CDR2 FYNNEI. J was trimmed by 2 bases and V by 6 bases; bases with no gene match: 4. This chain's CDR3 is CASRGTGATYNEQFF. CDR3 DNA sequence: TGTGCCAGCAGAGGGACAGGGGCCACCTACAATGAGCAGTTCTTC.

The sample holds many counts of this clonotype. J is TRBJ2-1 and V is TRBV13; 12 positions match TRBD2. Germline lookup yields CDR1 PRHDT and CDR2 FYEKMQ (reference sequence). V gave up 0 bases and J gave up 9 bases; unmatched junction bases: 3. The CDR3 extends over 15 amino acids. CDR3 protein: CASSLGLAGGIEQFF. The DNA of the CDR3 is TGTGCCAGCAGCTTAGGGCTAGCGGGAGGGATTGAGCAGTTCTTC.

This clonotype was counted at least ten times. The chain combines TRBV28 with TRBJ1-1; D is uncertain. Germline V gene data show CDR1 as MDHEN and CDR2 as SYDVKM. The CDR3 extends over 17 amino acids. Deletions cut 2 bases from V and 1 base from J, with 17 bases between. CDR3 DNA: TGTGCCAGCAGTTTAGGGCTTGAGAGGTGGAGGAACACTGAAGCTTTCTTT. Translation: CASSLGLERWRNTEAFF.

This clonotype is medium-sized. The chain joins TRBV20-1 to TRBJ2-2; TRBD2 aligns across 8 bases. The length of the CDR3 is 14 residues. Per the germline V gene, CDR1 is DFQATT and CDR2 is SNEGSKA (reference sequence). V shed 6 bases, J shed 5 bases, and the junction held 8 bases outside the gene matches. CDR3 amino acids: CSAAGRARTGELFF. The CDR3 DNA reads TGCAGTGCCGCCGGGAGGGCGAGGACCGGGGAGCTGTTTTTT.

This clonotype was seen a few times. The chain links TRBV2 to TRBJ1-4; D is ambiguous. V dropped 0 bases and J dropped 0 bases, with 5 bases sitting between them. CDR3 size: 15 residues. Germline-derived CDR1 and CDR2 are SNHLY and FYNNEI. This CDR3 is CASSEAVATNEKLFF. DNA for the CDR3: TGTGCCAGCAGTGAAGCGGTTGCAACTAATGAAAAACTGTTTTTT.

This clonotype was picked up many times. This chain connects TRBV11-2 to TRBJ2-2, with 12 bases lining up with TRBD2. CDR3 length: 15 residues. Germline-derived CDR1 and CDR2 are SGHAT and FQNNGV. The V segment lost 4 bases and the J segment 6 bases; nucleotides outside the gene matches: 3. This CDR3 reads CASSSRLAGAGELFF. The CDR3 bases are TGTGCCAGCAGCTCAAGACTAGCGGGAGCCGGGGAGCTGTTTTTT.

This clonotype appeared many times. This chain joins TRBV20-1 and TRBJ2-3; D ambiguous. The V and J ends lost 6 bases and 0 bases respectively, with 7 bases between them. Germline lookup yields CDR1 DFQATT and CDR2 SNEGSKA (reference sequence). CDR3 length: 12 residues. CDR3: CSAGSSTDTQYF. The CDR3 DNA reads as TGCAGTGCGGGGTCTAGCACAGATACGCAGTATTTT.